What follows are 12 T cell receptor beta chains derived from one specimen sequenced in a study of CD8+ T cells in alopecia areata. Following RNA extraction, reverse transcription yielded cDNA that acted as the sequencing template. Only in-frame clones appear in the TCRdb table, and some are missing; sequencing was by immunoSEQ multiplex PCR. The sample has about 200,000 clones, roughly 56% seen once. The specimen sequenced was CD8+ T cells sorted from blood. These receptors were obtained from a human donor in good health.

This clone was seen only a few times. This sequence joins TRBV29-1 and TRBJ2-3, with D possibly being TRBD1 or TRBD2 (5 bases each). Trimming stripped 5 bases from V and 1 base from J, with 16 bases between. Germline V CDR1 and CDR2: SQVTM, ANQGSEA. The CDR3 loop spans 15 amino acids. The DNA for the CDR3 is TGCAGCGTTCCCCACCCTGGGGGTCGCACAGATACGCAGTATTTT. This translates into CSVPHPGGRTDTQYF.

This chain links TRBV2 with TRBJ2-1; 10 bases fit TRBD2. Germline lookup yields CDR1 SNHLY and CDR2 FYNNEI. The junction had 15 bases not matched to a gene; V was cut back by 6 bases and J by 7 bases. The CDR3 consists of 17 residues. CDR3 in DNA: TGTGCCAGCAGCACGGCCCTAGATAGCGGGGGGAAAAATGAGCAGTTCTTC. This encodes CASSTALDSGGKNEQFF.

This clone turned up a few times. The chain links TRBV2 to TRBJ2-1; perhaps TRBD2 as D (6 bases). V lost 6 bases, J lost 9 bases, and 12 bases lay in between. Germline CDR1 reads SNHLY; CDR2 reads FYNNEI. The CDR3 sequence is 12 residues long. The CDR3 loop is CASSHRGGEQFF. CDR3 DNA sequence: TGTGCCAGCAGCCATCGGGGAGGTGAGCAGTTCTTC.

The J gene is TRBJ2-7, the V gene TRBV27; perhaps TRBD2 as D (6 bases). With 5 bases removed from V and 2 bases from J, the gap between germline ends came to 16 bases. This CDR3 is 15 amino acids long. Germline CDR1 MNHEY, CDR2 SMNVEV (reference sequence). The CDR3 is CASSPGGTVPYEQYF. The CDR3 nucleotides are TGTGCCAGCAGTCCCGGCGGGACGGTTCCCTACGAGCAGTACTTC.

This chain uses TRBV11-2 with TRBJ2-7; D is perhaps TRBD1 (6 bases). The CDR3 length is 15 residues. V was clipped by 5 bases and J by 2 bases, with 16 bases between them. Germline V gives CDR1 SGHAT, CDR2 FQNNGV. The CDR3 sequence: CASSPGAGLPYEQYF. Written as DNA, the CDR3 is TGTGCCAGCAGCCCAGGGGCTGGGTTACCCTACGAGCAGTACTTC.

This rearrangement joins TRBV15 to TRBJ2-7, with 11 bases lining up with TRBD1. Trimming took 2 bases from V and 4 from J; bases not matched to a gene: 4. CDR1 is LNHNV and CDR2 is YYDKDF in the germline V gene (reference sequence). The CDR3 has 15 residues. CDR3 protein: CATSRRDRGLYEQYF. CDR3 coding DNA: TGTGCCACCAGCAGAAGGGACAGGGGGTTGTACGAGCAGTACTTC. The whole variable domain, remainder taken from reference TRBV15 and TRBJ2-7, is DAMVIQNPRYQVTQFGKPVTLSCSQTLNHNVMYWYQQKSSQAPKLLFHYYDKDFNNEADTPDNFQSRRPNTSFCFLDIRSPGLGDTAMYLCATSRRDRGLYEQYFGPGTRLTVT.

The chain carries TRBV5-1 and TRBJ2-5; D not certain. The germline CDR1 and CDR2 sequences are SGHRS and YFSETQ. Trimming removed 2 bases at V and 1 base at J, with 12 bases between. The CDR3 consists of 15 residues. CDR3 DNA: TGCGCCAGCAGCTTTGAGTCCAGACTCCAAGAGACCCAGTACTTC. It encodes CASSFESRLQETQYF.

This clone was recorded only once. CDR3 nucleotides: TGTGCCAGCAGTGATGCAGGGTTGGGCTACACCTTC. The encoded protein is CASSDAGLGYTF. This chain joins TRBV2 and TRBJ1-2; a possible D gene is TRBD1 (5 bases). Deletions cut 3 bases from V and 8 bases from J, with 10 bases between. Germline V lookup: CDR1 SNHLY, CDR2 FYNNEI. The CDR3 length is 12 residues. The complete variable domain, with remaining parts taken from reference TRBV2 and TRBJ1-2, reads EPEVTQTPSHQVTQMGQEVILRCVPISNHLYFYWYRQILGQKVEFLVSFYNNEISEKSEIFDDQFSVERPDGSNFTLKIRSTKLEDSAMYFCASSDAGLGYTFGSGTRLTVV.

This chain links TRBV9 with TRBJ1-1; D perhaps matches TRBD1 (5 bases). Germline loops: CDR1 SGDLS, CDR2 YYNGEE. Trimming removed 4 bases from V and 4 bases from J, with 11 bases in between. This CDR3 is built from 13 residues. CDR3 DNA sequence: TGTGCCAGCAGCCCCACAGGTAGCACTGAAGCTTTCTTT. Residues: CASSPTGSTEAFF.

CDR3 amino acids: CASNLEGTEAFF. CDR3 coding DNA: TGTGCCAGTAACCTAGAGGGCACTGAAGCTTTCTTT. The chain uses TRBV19 and TRBJ1-1; D unresolved. Germline-derived CDR1 and CDR2 are LNHDA and SQIVND (reference sequence). This CDR3 has 12 amino acids. Trimming pared 7 bases from V and 4 bases from J, leaving 10 bases between.

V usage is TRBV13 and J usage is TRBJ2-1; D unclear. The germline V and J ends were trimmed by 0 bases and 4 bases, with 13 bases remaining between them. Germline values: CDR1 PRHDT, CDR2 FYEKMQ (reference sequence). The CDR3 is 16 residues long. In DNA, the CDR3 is TGTGCCAGCAGCTTAGGCGGAGAGGTAGTTTACAATGAGCAGTTCTTC. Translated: CASSLGGEVVYNEQFF.

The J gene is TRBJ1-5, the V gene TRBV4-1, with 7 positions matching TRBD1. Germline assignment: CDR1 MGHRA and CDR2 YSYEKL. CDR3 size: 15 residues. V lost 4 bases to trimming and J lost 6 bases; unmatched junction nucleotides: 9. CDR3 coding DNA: TGCGCCAGCAGCCTCTATGGACAGGCAACTCAGCCCCAGCATTTT. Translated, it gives CASSLYGQATQPQHF.